The clone carrying this TCR beta chain was detected once. Germline V lookup: CDR1 SGHNT, CDR2 YYREEE (reference sequence). This CDR3 comprises 14 residues. The V segment lost 4 bases and the J segment 5 bases; nucleotides outside the gene matches: 7. This entry comes from a study of blood T cell repertoires in COVID-19. Turning to the study itself: There were acute and convalescent COVID-19 samples, and they came from the United States, Italy and Spain.

Original methodology: The authors estimated nucleated cell counts from reference gene primer amplification. Data came from immunoSEQ multiplex PCR; TCRdb stores just in-frame clones and leaves some out. V and J calls and clone size are given by that table; D and trimming were obtained from the DNA. This sample has under 75,000 clones; 65% to 85% occur once, and the top ten carry less than 6%. What was sequenced was peripheral blood. This TCR was sampled from a woman between 70 and 85 years old with acute or convalescent COVID-19. This chain connects TRBV5-4 to TRBJ2-5; 8 positions agree with TRBD2. In DNA, the CDR3 is TGTGCCAGCAGCGAACGGGGGGGCCTGGAGACCCAGTACTTC. Amino acids: CASSERGGLETQYF.